The rows below give T cell receptor beta chains drawn from one sample of a study of shared T cell receptors in the human thymus. The protocol was immunoSEQ multiplex PCR, while the TCRdb copy is restricted to in-frame clones and leaves out a portion. This table has roughly 500,000 clones, about 84% appearing once. The same data also went into a second study, on human thymus T cells.

Sample: thymocytes. The receptors come from a boy under three years old with a congenital heart defect. Each CDR3 is given with its conserved first and last residue. D genes are given only for firm matches. Clone size, where shown, is once, few, many, or a class for clones that have expanded.

V gene: TRBV19
J gene: TRBJ2-5
clone size: once
D gene: TRBD1
CDR3 protein: CASRRTWTGVVETQYF
CDR3 DNA: TGTGCCAGTAGAAGAACCTGGACAGGGGTTGTGGAGACCCAGTACTTC

V gene: TRBV19
J gene: TRBJ2-1
clone size: NA
D gene: TRBD2
CDR3 protein: CASSIIGLAGRIGDMRYNEQFF
CDR3 DNA: TGTGCCAGTAGTATAATAGGACTAGCGGGCAGAATTGGGGACATGCGTTACAATGAGCAGTTCTTC

V gene: TRBV4-3
J gene: TRBJ2-3
clone size: once
D gene: TRBD2
CDR3 protein: CASSQELAGGTDTQYF
CDR3 DNA: TGCGCCAGCAGCCAAGAGCTAGCGGGAGGCACAGATACGCAGTATTTT

V gene: TRBV4-3
J gene: TRBJ2-7
clone size: NA
D gene: TRBD1
CDR3 protein: CASSQVRGQGAPEQYF
CDR3 DNA: TGCGCCAGCAGCCAAGTAAGGGGACAGGGGGCGCCGGAGCAGTACTTC

V gene: TRBV7-9
J gene: TRBJ1-2
clone size: NA
D gene: NA
CDR3 protein: CASSKSPRNYGYTF
CDR3 DNA: TGTGCCAGCAGCAAGAGCCCGAGAAACTATGGCTACACCTTC

V gene: TRBV6-4
J gene: TRBJ1-1
clone size: few
D gene: TRBD1
CDR3 protein: CASSYRGGTEAFF
CDR3 DNA: TGTGCCAGCAGTTACAGGGGAGGCACTGAAGCTTTCTTT

V gene: TRBV5-1
J gene: TRBJ2-3
clone size: NA
D gene: TRBD2
CDR3 protein: CASTAPVAGVEDEDTQYF
CDR3 DNA: TGCGCCAGCACGGCGCCCGTAGCGGGAGTTGAGGATGAAGATACGCAGTATTTT

V gene: TRBV29-1
J gene: TRBJ1-2
clone size: NA
D gene: TRBD1
CDR3 protein: CSVDKRQGVRNYGYTF
CDR3 DNA: TGCAGCGTAGATAAGAGACAGGGCGTAAGGAACTATGGCTACACCTTC

V gene: TRBV7-2
J gene: TRBJ1-1
clone size: once
D gene: TRBD1
CDR3 protein: CASGGDSKAFF
CDR3 DNA: TGTGCCAGCGGCGGGGACAGCAAAGCTTTCTTT

V gene: TRBV12-5
J gene: TRBJ1-1
clone size: NA
D gene: TRBD1
CDR3 protein: CASGPVRGTEAFF
CDR3 DNA: TGTGCTAGTGGTCCTGTCAGGGGGACTGAAGCTTTCTTT

V gene: TRBV28
J gene: TRBJ2-1
clone size: NA
D gene: TRBD2
CDR3 protein: CASKVPGTRNNEQFF
CDR3 DNA: TGTGCCAGCAAAGTACCGGGGACTAGAAACAATGAGCAGTTCTTC

V gene: TRBV15
J gene: TRBJ2-3
clone size: few
D gene: NA
CDR3 protein: CATSRDRLGGAHQDTQYF
CDR3 DNA: TGTGCCACCAGCAGAGATCGGCTAGGGGGGGCGCATCAAGATACGCAGTATTTT

V gene: TRBV29-1
J gene: TRBJ1-1
clone size: few
D gene: NA
CDR3 protein: CSVEDRGTEAFF
CDR3 DNA: TGCAGCGTTGAAGATAGGGGGACTGAAGCTTTCTTT

V gene: TRBV10-3
J gene: TRBJ2-2
clone size: NA
D gene: TRBD2
CDR3 protein: CAISPGRGAGELFF
CDR3 DNA: TGTGCCATCAGCCCCGGGAGGGGGGCCGGGGAGCTGTTTTTT

V gene: TRBV7-2
J gene: TRBJ2-5
clone size: NA
D gene: NA
CDR3 protein: CASSTPGHPQETQYF
CDR3 DNA: TGTGCCAGCAGCACGCCGGGACATCCTCAAGAGACCCAGTACTTC

V gene: TRBV27
J gene: TRBJ2-7
clone size: NA
D gene: TRBD1
CDR3 protein: CASSRTGGEQYF
CDR3 DNA: TGTGCCAGCAGCAGGACAGGGGGCGAGCAGTACTTC

V gene: TRBV6-1
J gene: TRBJ2-3
clone size: NA
D gene: TRBD2
CDR3 protein: CASSEYLAGGPDTQYF
CDR3 DNA: TGTGCCAGCAGTGAATATCTAGCGGGAGGCCCCGATACGCAGTATTTT

V gene: TRBV6-5
J gene: TRBJ1-1
clone size: NA
D gene: TRBD1
CDR3 protein: CASRGTGRENTEAFF
CDR3 DNA: TGTGCCAGCAGAGGGACAGGGCGGGAGAACACTGAAGCTTTCTTT

V gene: TRBV6-5
J gene: TRBJ1-1
clone size: NA
D gene: NA
CDR3 protein: CASRTRTEMNTEAFF
CDR3 DNA: TGTGCCAGCAGAACTCGGACAGAAATGAACACTGAAGCTTTCTTT

V gene: TRBV5-1
J gene: TRBJ2-4
clone size: NA
D gene: NA
CDR3 protein: CASSTGLRTKNIQYF
CDR3 DNA: TGCGCCAGCAGCACGGGACTCCGTACCAAAAACATTCAGTACTTC

V gene: TRBV9
J gene: TRBJ2-3
clone size: few
D gene: TRBD1
CDR3 protein: CASSTRTGSTDTQYF
CDR3 DNA: TGTGCCAGCAGCACCCGGACAGGGAGCACAGATACGCAGTATTTT

V gene: TRBV7-7
J gene: TRBJ2-3
clone size: NA
D gene: NA
CDR3 protein: CASSFGASGTDTQYF
CDR3 DNA: TGTGCCAGCAGCTTTGGGGCTAGCGGCACAGATACGCAGTATTTT

V gene: TRBV11-2
J gene: TRBJ2-3
clone size: NA
D gene: TRBD2
CDR3 protein: CASSSPATSGDTDTQYF
CDR3 DNA: TGTGCCAGCAGCTCACCGGCTACTAGCGGAGACACAGATACGCAGTATTTT

V gene: TRBV10-2
J gene: TRBJ2-1
clone size: once
D gene: NA
CDR3 protein: CASSESRRRNEQFF
CDR3 DNA: TGCGCCAGCAGTGAGTCGCGGCGGAGGAATGAGCAGTTCTTC

V gene: TRBV5-1
J gene: TRBJ2-7
clone size: NA
D gene: TRBD1
CDR3 protein: CASRNGTGTAYEQYF
CDR3 DNA: TGCGCCAGCAGAAACGGGACAGGGACTGCCTACGAGCAGTACTTC

V gene: TRBV7-2
J gene: TRBJ1-5
clone size: NA
D gene: NA
CDR3 protein: CASSLGRVNQPQHF
CDR3 DNA: TGTGCCAGCAGCTTAGGTCGGGTTAATCAGCCCCAGCATTTT

V gene: TRBV6-4
J gene: TRBJ1-5
clone size: NA
D gene: NA
CDR3 protein: CASSDSHSPFSNQPQHF
CDR3 DNA: TGTGCCAGCAGTGACTCACACAGTCCCTTTAGCAATCAGCCCCAGCATTTT

V gene: TRBV6-4
J gene: TRBJ2-3
clone size: NA
D gene: TRBD2
CDR3 protein: CASSDTSGNSTDTQYF
CDR3 DNA: TGTGCCAGCAGTGACACTAGCGGGAATAGCACAGATACGCAGTATTTT

V gene: TRBV27
J gene: TRBJ1-2
clone size: NA
D gene: TRBD1
CDR3 protein: CASSHLRGEGYTF
CDR3 DNA: TGTGCCAGCAGCCACCTCAGGGGGGAAGGCTACACCTTC

V gene: TRBV7-7
J gene: TRBJ2-3
clone size: once
D gene: NA
CDR3 protein: CASSRYVPPDTQYF
CDR3 DNA: TGTGCCAGCAGCCGCTACGTGCCCCCAGATACGCAGTATTTT

V gene: TRBV15
J gene: TRBJ2-7
clone size: NA
D gene: NA
CDR3 protein: CATSRDWQSTYEQYF
CDR3 DNA: TGTGCCACCAGCAGAGATTGGCAGTCCACCTACGAGCAGTACTTC

V gene: TRBV20-1
J gene: TRBJ2-1
clone size: NA
D gene: TRBD1
CDR3 protein: CSARQGNEQFF
CDR3 DNA: TGCAGTGCCCGACAGGGAAATGAGCAGTTCTTC

V gene: TRBV7-2
J gene: TRBJ2-7
clone size: NA
D gene: TRBD1
CDR3 protein: CASSLRGQGSYEQYF
CDR3 DNA: TGTGCCAGCAGCTTACGAGGACAGGGCTCCTACGAGCAGTACTTC

V gene: TRBV5-1
J gene: TRBJ2-5
clone size: NA
D gene: NA
CDR3 protein: CASSLKPGKYQETQYF
CDR3 DNA: TGCGCCAGCAGCTTGAAGCCAGGGAAATACCAAGAGACCCAGTACTTC

V gene: TRBV7-2
J gene: TRBJ2-7
clone size: once
D gene: TRBD2
CDR3 protein: CASSLEEREVYEQYF
CDR3 DNA: TGTGCCAGCAGCTTAGAGGAGCGGGAGGTCTACGAGCAGTACTTC

V gene: TRBV27
J gene: TRBJ2-7
clone size: NA
D gene: NA
CDR3 protein: CASSLKGGYEQYF
CDR3 DNA: TGTGCCAGCAGTTTAAAAGGGGGTTACGAGCAGTACTTC